The rows below give T cell receptor beta chains drawn from one sample of a study of blood T cell repertoires in COVID-19. Method: immunoSEQ multiplex PCR; TCRdb's copy keeps in-frame clones and lacks some. The sample comprises 200,000 to 250,000 clones, 83% of which are singletons, and roughly 7.4% rests with the top ten. The specimen was peripheral blood. Receptor source: a woman aged 45-59 years with acute or convalescent COVID-19. Both conserved end residues are part of each CDR3. Each record gives: J gene, D gene, clone size, V gene, CDR3 DNA, CDR3 protein. The D gene is left open where the match is weak. Clone size, where shown, is once, few, many, or a class for clones that have expanded.

TRBJ1-4 | . | . | TRBV18 | TGTGCCAGCTCACAGGGGCTCGCTAATGAAAAACTGTTTTTT | CASSQGLANEKLFF
TRBJ2-4 | . | . | TRBV7-7 | TGTGCGAACCCATCGAGGGATCGGACCAAAAACATTCAGTACTTC | CANPSRDRTKNIQYF
TRBJ1-1 | TRBD1 | . | TRBV30 | TGTGCCTGGAGTGTAACAGGGGCAACTGAAGCTTTCTTT | CAWSVTGATEAFF
TRBJ1-2 | . | . | TRBV7-8 | TGTGCCAGCAGCTACTACAGGGACCGCTATGGCTACACCTTC | CASSYYRDRYGYTF
TRBJ2-7 | TRBD2 | . | TRBV27 | TGTGCCAGCAGTGGGGCTAGCGGGAACGAGCAGTACTTC | CASSGASGNEQYF
TRBJ1-2 | . | once | TRBV28 | TGTGCCAGCAGTTTTGGGGGGTACCATGGCTACACCTTC | CASSFGGYHGYTF
TRBJ2-1 | . | . | TRBV19 | TGTGCCAGTAGCCCTGCCTCCAGGGGAAACAATGAGCAGTTCTTC | CASSPASRGNNEQFF
TRBJ2-5 | . | . | TRBV7-9 | TGTGCCAGCAGCTTAGGGGACAAAGAGACCCAGTACTTC | CASSLGDKETQYF
TRBJ1-3 | . | . | TRBV6-4 | TGTGCCTTTAAGACAGGCACAGAAGAGGGAGCTGGAAACACCATATATTTT | CAFKTGTEEGAGNTIYF
TRBJ1-1 | TRBD1 | . | TRBV5-1 | TGCGCCAGCAGCTTGGAAGGGGGCAGTGAAGCTTTCTTT | CASSLEGGSEAFF
TRBJ2-1 | TRBD2 | . | TRBV7-2 | TGTGCCAGCAGCTTTGGCGGGGGGCGATACAATGAGCAGTTCTTC | CASSFGGGRYNEQFF
TRBJ2-2 | TRBD1 | few | TRBV7-2 | TGTGCCAGCAGCTTACGCTCTCTTCGACAGGGTGGCACCGGGGAGCTGTTTTTT | CASSLRSLRQGGTGELFF
TRBJ2-2 | TRBD2 | few | TRBV5-1 | TGCGCCAGCAGCTCGTTAGCGGGGGGGCTCCCCGGGGAGCTGTTTTTT | CASSSLAGGLPGELFF
TRBJ1-5 | TRBD1 | . | TRBV28 | TGTGCCAGCAGTTTAGGACAGGGGGGCAATCAGCCCCAGCATTTT | CASSLGQGGNQPQHF
TRBJ2-1 | TRBD2 | . | TRBV4-2 | TGTGCCAGCAGCCACGTAGCGGGGGGGCTCGGGAATGAGCAGTTCTTC | CASSHVAGGLGNEQFF
TRBJ1-2 | TRBD1 | . | TRBV3-1/TRBV3-2 | TGTGCCAGCAGCCAAGGGTCTTGGACAGGGTATGGCTACACCTTC | CASSQGSWTGYGYTF
TRBJ1-2 | . | . | TRBV20-1 | TGCAGTGCTAGTTCAGGTGACAGGACAGATTTAAAGGACTATGGCTACACCTTC | CSASSGDRTDLKDYGYTF
TRBJ1-4 | TRBD1 | . | TRBV5-1 | TGCGCCAGCAGCGACGGGACAGTTAATGAAAAACTGTTTTTT | CASSDGTVNEKLFF
TRBJ2-5 | . | . | TRBV6-4 | TGTGCCAGCAGTGACTCAATAGGGGAAGAGACCCAGTACTTC | CASSDSIGEETQYF
TRBJ2-7 | TRBD1 | once | TRBV10-1 | TGCGCCAGCAGTGAGTCGCGACAGGGGGCTTCAGAATACGAGCAGTACTTC | CASSESRQGASEYEQYF
TRBJ1-2 | TRBD1 | . | TRBV11-2 | TGTGCCAGCAGCTTAGTGCTGGACAGGGATAGGAAAGGCTACACCTTC | CASSLVLDRDRKGYTF
TRBJ2-4 | TRBD2 | . | TRBV7-8 | TGTGCCAGCAGCTCAAAAGCCGGACTAGCAGCAAACATTCAGTACTTC | CASSSKAGLAANIQYF
TRBJ2-3 | TRBD2 | . | TRBV5-6 | TGTGCCAGCAGCTCCCGGCTAGCGGGAGAGTTTACGCAGTATTTT | CASSSRLAGEFTQYF
TRBJ1-5 | . | few | TRBV3-1/TRBV3-2 | TGTGCCAGCAGGGGGGGTAACAATCAGCCCCAGCATTTT | CASRGGNNQPQHF
TRBJ1-3 | . | . | TRBV6-5 | TGTGCCAGCAGTTACTCGACACAGATTGGAAACACCATATATTTT | CASSYSTQIGNTIYF
TRBJ1-2 | TRBD1 | once | TRBV30 | TGTGCCTGGAGGGGACAGGGTCTTAACTATGGCTACACCTTC | CAWRGQGLNYGYTF
TRBJ2-7 | TRBD2 | once | TRBV4-3 | TGCGCCAGCAGCCACGCACCTAGCGGGGCCTACGAGCAGTACTTC | CASSHAPSGAYEQYF
TRBJ1-3 | TRBD1 | . | TRBV9 | TGTGCCAGCAGCACGGGACAGCCCGGACCTGGAAACACCATATATTTT | CASSTGQPGPGNTIYF
TRBJ2-3 | TRBD2 | . | TRBV6-2/TRBV6-3 | TGTGCCAGCAGTTCCGTTACTAGCGCGGGCCAGTATTTT | CASSSVTSAGQYF
TRBJ2-5 | . | . | TRBV2 | TGTGCCGGACCAGGGAGGGGGAACCAAGAGACCCAGTACTTC | CAGPGRGNQETQYF
TRBJ1-2 | TRBD1 | . | TRBV5-1 | TGCGCCAGCAGCTTACAGGGGGTCGGCTACACCTTC | CASSLQGVGYTF
TRBJ1-1 | . | few | TRBV18 | TGTGCCAGCTCAAAGCAGGGTTTGGGCACTGAAGCTTTCTTT | CASSKQGLGTEAFF
TRBJ1-2 | . | . | TRBV12-3/TRBV12-4 | TGTGCCAGCAGTCGGTCGGTGGACTATGGCTACACCTTC | CASSRSVDYGYTF
TRBJ2-3 | TRBD2 | . | TRBV6-2/TRBV6-3 | TGTGCCAGCAGTTATCAAACTAGCGGGAGCACAGATACGCAGTATTTT | CASSYQTSGSTDTQYF
TRBJ1-6 | TRBD1 | . | TRBV6-1 | TGTGCCAGCAGTGAACTGGGACAGGTAGCTAATTCACCCCTCCACTTT | CASSELGQVANSPLHF
TRBJ2-7 | . | . | TRBV7-2 | TGTGCCAGCAGCTTAGGGGGCCAGCAGTACTTC | CASSLGGQQYF
TRBJ1-4 | . | . | TRBV12-5 | TGTGCTAGTGGTGCCAGACTTAAAACCGGTGAAAAACTGTTTTTT | CASGARLKTGEKLFF
TRBJ2-7 | TRBD2 | . | TRBV28 | TGTGCCAGCAGTCCTGGAGGGGCGGGAGTAACCTACGAGCAGTACTTC | CASSPGGAGVTYEQYF
TRBJ1-1 | TRBD1 | . | TRBV12-3/TRBV12-4 | TGTGCAGAGACAGGGGCACAGAACACTGAAGCTTTCTTT | CAETGAQNTEAFF
TRBJ2-6 | TRBD1 | . | TRBV28 | TGTGCCAGCAGTTTCGACAGGGTTGCCTCTGGGGCCAACGTCCTGACTTTC | CASSFDRVASGANVLTF
TRBJ2-1 | . | . | TRBV7-8 | TGTGCCAGCAGCTCTGAGGGTCGGCGGCGATACAATGAGCAGTTCTTC | CASSSEGRRRYNEQFF
TRBJ2-1 | TRBD2 | . | TRBV6-2/TRBV6-3 | TGTGCCAGCAGTACTGGACTAGCGGGGGGTCAGTTCTTC | CASSTGLAGGQFF
TRBJ1-5 | TRBD1 | . | TRBV7-2 | TGTGCCAGCAGCTTCAGGACAGGGGGCGATCAGCCCCAGCATTTT | CASSFRTGGDQPQHF
TRBJ1-4 | TRBD1 | . | TRBV5-4 | TGTGCCAGCAGCAGGGACAGGGAAAAACTGTTTTTT | CASSRDREKLFF
TRBJ2-2 | TRBD2 | . | TRBV6-4 | TGTGCCAGCAGAGGGGAGGGATTGCCCGGGGAGCTGTTTTTT | CASRGEGLPGELFF
TRBJ2-5 | . | . | TRBV3-1/TRBV3-2 | TGTGCCAGCAGCCAAGGTAGGGGAGAGACCCAGTACTTC | CASSQGRGETQYF
TRBJ2-1 | TRBD2 | . | TRBV10-1 | TGCGCCAGCAGTGTCTTAGCGGGAGGGCCCTACAATGAGCAGTTCTTC | CASSVLAGGPYNEQFF
TRBJ1-1 | . | . | TRBV18 | TGTGCCAGCTCAACCAGCCGGGACACTGAAGCTTTCTTT | CASSTSRDTEAFF
TRBJ2-3 | TRBD2 | . | TRBV14 | TGTGCCAGCAGCCCTAGCGGGAGGCTAGGCACAGATACGCAGTATTTT | CASSPSGRLGTDTQYF
TRBJ2-7 | . | . | TRBV5-1 | TGCGCCAGCAGCTCAGGCCCACAGGCCGAGCAGTACTTC | CASSSGPQAEQYF
TRBJ1-5 | . | . | TRBV6-2/TRBV6-3 | TGTGCCAGCAGTCCAACAGGTAATCAGCCCCAGCATTTT | CASSPTGNQPQHF
TRBJ2-7 | TRBD1 | once | TRBV19 | TGTGCCAGTAGCACCGGGACAGGGCCCTACGAGCAGTACTTC | CASSTGTGPYEQYF
TRBJ2-7 | TRBD2 | . | TRBV4-1 | TGCGCCAGCAGCCAACTAGCGGGGGGATCCACCTACGAGCAGTACTTC | CASSQLAGGSTYEQYF